This TCR beta chain was observed in a study of shared clonotypes between healthy human individuals. Study-wide results and caveats: Sequencing depth was predicted to influence how clonotypes are shared among donors.

CD45RA+ naive and CD45RA-negative memory subsets were separated from CD4+ cells. TCRdb's copy holds only in-frame clones and misses some; the assay was immunoSEQ multiplex PCR. The repertoire has roughly 2,300,000 clones, roughly 90% of them found once; the top ten carry approximately 0.4%. This clone was observed once. What it recognizes is unknown. The TCR was taken from a man aged 18 to 35 in good health. Some clones in this sample may be carry-over from other donors' samples. The sample comprised naive CD4+ T cells from PBMCs. Subset: CD45RA+ positively selected.

CDR3 protein: CASSPSGRVGNEQFF. The CDR3 region has the DNA TGTGCCAGCAGCCCGAGCGGGAGGGTTGGGAATGAGCAGTTCTTC. The chain recombines TRBV7-9 with TRBJ2-1; 10 positions match TRBD2. CDR3 size: 15 residues. Germline V gene sequence: CDR1 SEHNR, CDR2 FQNEAQ (reference sequence). After removal of 5 bases from V and 7 bases from J, the junction contained 8 bases not matched to a gene.